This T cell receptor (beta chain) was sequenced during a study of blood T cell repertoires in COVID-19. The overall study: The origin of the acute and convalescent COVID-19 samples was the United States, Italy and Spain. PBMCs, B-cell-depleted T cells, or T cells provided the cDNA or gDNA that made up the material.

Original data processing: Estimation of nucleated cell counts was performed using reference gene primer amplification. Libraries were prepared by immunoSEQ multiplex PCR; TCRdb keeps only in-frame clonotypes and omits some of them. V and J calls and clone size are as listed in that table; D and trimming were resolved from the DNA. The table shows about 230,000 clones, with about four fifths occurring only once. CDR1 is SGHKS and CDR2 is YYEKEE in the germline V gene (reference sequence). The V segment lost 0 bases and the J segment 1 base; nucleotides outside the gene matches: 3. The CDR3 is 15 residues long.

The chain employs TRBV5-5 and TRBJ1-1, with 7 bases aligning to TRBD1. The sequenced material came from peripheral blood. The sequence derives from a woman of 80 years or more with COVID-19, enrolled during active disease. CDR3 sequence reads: CASSLADRRNTEAFF. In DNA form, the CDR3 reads TGTGCCAGCAGCTTGGCGGACAGGAGGAACACTGAAGCTTTCTTT.